Described below is a single T cell receptor beta chain sequence and its context. The data are from a study of blood T cell repertoires in COVID-19. As for the study in general: The United States, Italy and Spain were the sources of the acute and convalescent COVID-19 samples. The analysed material was cDNA or gDNA that came from T cells, B-cell-depleted T cells, or PBMCs.

The trim removed 6 bases at V and 0 bases at J, leaving 2 bases unmatched. Germline lookup yields CDR1 PRHDT and CDR2 FYEKMQ (reference sequence). This CDR3 comprises 13 residues. Produced via immunoSEQ multiplex PCR; TCRdb's table is partial and in-frame only. Of roughly 100,000 clones listed, more than 75% are singletons. The receptor comes from a man in his fifties with active or convalescent COVID-19. Material for sequencing was peripheral blood. V usage is TRBV13 and J usage is TRBJ2-7, with TRBD2 matching over 7 bases. CDR3 region: CASRGRDSYEQYF. CDR3 sequence (DNA): TGTGCCAGCAGGGGGAGGGACTCCTACGAGCAGTACTTC.